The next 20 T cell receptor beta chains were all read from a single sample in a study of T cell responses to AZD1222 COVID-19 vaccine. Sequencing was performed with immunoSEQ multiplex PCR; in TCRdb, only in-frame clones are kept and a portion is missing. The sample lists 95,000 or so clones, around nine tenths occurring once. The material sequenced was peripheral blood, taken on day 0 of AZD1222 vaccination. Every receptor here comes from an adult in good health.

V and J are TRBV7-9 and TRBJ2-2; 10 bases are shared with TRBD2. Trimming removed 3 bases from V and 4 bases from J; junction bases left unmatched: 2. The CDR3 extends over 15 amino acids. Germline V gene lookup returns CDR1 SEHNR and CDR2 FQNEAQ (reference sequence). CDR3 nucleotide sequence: TGTGCCAGCAGCTTCAAGCGGGGGGGCACCGGGGAGCTGTTTTTT. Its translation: CASSFKRGGTGELFF.

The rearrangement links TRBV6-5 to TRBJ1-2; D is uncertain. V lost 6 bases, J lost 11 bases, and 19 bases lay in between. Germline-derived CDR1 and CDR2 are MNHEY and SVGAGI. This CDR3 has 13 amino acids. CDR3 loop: CASRLRTELGYTF. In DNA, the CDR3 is TGTGCCAGCAGGTTAAGGACGGAGCTCGGTTACACCTTC.

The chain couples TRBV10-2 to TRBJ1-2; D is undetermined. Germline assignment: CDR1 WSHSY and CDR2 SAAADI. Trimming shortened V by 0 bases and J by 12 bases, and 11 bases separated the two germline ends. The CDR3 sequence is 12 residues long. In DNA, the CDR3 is TGCGCCAGCAGTGAGTCGAGGGCAGGAGACACCTTC. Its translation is CASSESRAGDTF.

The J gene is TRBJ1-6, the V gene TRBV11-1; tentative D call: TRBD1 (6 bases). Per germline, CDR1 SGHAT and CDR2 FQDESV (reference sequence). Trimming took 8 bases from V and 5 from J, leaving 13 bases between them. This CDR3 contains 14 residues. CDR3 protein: CASGRDTNNSPLHF. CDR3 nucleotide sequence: TGTGCCAGCGGCCGGGACACCAATAATTCACCCCTCCACTTT.

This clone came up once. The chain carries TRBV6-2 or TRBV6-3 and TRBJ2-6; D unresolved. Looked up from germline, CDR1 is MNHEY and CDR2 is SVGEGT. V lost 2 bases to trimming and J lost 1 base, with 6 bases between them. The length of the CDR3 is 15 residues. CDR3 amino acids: CASSYLQSGANVLTF. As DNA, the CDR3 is TGTGCCAGCAGTTACCTCCAATCTGGGGCCAACGTCCTGACTTTC.

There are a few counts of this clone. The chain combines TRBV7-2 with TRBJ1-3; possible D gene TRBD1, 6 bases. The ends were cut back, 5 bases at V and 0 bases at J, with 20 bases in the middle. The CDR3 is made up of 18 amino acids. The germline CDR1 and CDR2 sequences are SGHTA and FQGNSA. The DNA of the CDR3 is TGTGCCAGCAGCCAAGGGGGAGGGAGAGCGCTCTCTGGAAACACCATATATTTT. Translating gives CASSQGGGRALSGNTIYF. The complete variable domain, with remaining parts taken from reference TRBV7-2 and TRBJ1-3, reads GAGVSQSPSNKVTEKGKDVELRCDPISGHTALYWYRQSLGQGLEFLIYFQGNSAPDKSGLPSDRFSAERTGGSVSTLTIQRTQQEDSAVYLCASSQGGGRALSGNTIYFGEGSWLTVV.

DNA of the CDR3: TGCAGTGCTAGTGGGGGCCCGTACAATCAGCCCCAGCATTTT. Its translation: CSASGGPYNQPQHF. This chain joins TRBV20-1 and TRBJ1-5, with D possibly TRBD1 on 6 matching bases. V lost 3 bases and J lost 3, with 12 bases in between. The CDR3 is made up of 14 amino acids. Germline V gives CDR1 DFQATT, CDR2 SNEGSKA (reference sequence).

CDR3 sequence reads: CASSPILRENIQYF. In DNA, the CDR3 is TGTGCCAGCAGCCCAATTCTCAGGGAAAACATTCAGTACTTC. This chain uses TRBV7-2 with TRBJ2-4, with D perhaps matching TRBD1 (5 bases). The CDR3 is made up of 14 amino acids. The germline V and J ends were trimmed by 5 bases and 5 bases, with 13 bases remaining between them. The V gene's germline CDR1 is SGHTA and CDR2 FQGNSA.

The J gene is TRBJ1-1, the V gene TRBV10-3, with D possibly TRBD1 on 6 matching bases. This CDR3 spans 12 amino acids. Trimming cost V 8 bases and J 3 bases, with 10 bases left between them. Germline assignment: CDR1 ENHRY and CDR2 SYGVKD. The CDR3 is CAIGGVDTEAFF. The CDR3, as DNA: TGTGCCATCGGGGGCGTAGACACTGAAGCTTTCTTT.

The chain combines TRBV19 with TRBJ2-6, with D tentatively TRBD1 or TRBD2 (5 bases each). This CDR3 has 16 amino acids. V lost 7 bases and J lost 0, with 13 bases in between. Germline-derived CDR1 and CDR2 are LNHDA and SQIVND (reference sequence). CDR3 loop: CASKPGPTSGANVLTF. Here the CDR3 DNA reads TGTGCCAGTAAACCGGGACCCACCTCTGGGGCCAACGTCCTGACTTTC.

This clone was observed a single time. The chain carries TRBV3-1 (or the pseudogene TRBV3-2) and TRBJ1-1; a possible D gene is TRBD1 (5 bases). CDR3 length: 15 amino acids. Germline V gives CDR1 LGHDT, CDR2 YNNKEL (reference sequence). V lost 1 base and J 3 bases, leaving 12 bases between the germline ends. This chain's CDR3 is CASSQAWGSYTEAFF. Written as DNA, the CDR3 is TGTGCCAGCAGCCAAGCGTGGGGGTCGTACACTGAAGCTTTCTTT.

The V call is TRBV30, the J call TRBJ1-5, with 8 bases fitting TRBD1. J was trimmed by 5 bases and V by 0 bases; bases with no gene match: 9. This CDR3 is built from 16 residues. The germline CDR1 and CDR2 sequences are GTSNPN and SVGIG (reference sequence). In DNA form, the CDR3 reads TGTGCCTGGAGTGTACAGGGGGGAAAGGTCGATCAGCCCCAGCATTTT. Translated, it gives CAWSVQGGKVDQPQHF. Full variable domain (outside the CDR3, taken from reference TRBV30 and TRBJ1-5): SQTIHQWPATLVQPVGSPLSLECTVEGTSNPNLYWYRQAAGRGLQLLFYSVGIGQISSEVPQNLSASRPQDRQFILSSKKLLLSDSGFYLCAWSVQGGKVDQPQHFGDGTRLSIL.

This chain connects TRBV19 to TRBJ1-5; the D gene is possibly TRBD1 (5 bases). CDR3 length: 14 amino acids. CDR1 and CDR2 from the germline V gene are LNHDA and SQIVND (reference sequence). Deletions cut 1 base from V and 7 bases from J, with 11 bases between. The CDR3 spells CASSIVGVGQPQHF. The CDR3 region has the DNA TGTGCCAGTAGTATAGTAGGGGTAGGGCAGCCCCAGCATTTT. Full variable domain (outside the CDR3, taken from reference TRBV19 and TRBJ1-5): DGGITQSPKYLFRKEGQNVTLSCEQNLNHDAMYWYRQDPGQGLRLIYYSQIVNDFQKGDIAEGYSVSREKKESFPLTVTSAQKNPTAFYLCASSIVGVGQPQHFGDGTRLSIL.

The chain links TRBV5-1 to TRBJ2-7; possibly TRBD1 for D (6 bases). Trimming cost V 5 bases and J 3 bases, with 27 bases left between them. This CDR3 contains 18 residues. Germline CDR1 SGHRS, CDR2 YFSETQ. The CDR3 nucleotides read TGCGCCAGCAGTTTTGGGTTGGGGGCGGAGAGCCGGAACTACGAGCAGTACTTC. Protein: CASSFGLGAESRNYEQYF.

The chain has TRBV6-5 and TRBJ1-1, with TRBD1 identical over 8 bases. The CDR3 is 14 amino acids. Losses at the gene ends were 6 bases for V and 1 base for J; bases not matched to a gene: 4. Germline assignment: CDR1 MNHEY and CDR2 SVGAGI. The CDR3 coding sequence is TGTGCCAGCAGCTCTACAGGGGGGAACACTGAAGCTTTCTTT. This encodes CASSSTGGNTEAFF.

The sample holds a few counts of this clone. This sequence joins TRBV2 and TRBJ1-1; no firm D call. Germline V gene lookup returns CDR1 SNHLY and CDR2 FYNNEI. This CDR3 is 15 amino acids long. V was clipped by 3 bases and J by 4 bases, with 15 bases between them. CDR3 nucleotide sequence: TGTGCCAGCAGTGATAGGTCAGGTCGGGTCACTGAAGCTTTCTTT. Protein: CASSDRSGRVTEAFF.

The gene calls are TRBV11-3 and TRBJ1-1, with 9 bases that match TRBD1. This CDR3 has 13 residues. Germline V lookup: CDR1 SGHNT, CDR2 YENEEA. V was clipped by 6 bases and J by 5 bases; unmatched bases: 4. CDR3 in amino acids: CASSPTGGTEAFF. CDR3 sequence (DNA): TGTGCCAGCAGTCCGACAGGGGGAACTGAAGCTTTCTTT.

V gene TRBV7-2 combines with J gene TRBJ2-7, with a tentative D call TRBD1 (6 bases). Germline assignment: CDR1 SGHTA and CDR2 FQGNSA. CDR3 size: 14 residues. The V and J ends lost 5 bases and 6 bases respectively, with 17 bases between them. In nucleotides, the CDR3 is TGTGCCAGCAGCCCCTCAGGGGCTCTGCCCGAGCAGTACTTC. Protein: CASSPSGALPEQYF. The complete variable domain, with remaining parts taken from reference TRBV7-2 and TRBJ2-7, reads GAGVSQSPSNKVTEKGKDVELRCDPISGHTALYWYRQSLGQGLEFLIYFQGNSAPDKSGLPSDRFSAERTGGSVSTLTIQRTQQEDSAVYLCASSPSGALPEQYFGPGTRLTVT.

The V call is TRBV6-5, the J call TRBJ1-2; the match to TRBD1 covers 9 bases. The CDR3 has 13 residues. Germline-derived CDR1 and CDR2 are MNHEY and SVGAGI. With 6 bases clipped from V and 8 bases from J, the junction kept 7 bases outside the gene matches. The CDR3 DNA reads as TGTGCCAGCAGGTCCGGGACAGGGCACGGCTACACCTTC. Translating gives CASRSGTGHGYTF.

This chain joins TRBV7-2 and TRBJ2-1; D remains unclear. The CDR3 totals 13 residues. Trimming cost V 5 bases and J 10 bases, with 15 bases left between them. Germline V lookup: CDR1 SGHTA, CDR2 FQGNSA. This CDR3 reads CASSLTRFGEQFF. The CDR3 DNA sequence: TGTGCCAGCAGCCTCACAAGGTTTGGCGAGCAGTTCTTC.